This is a list of T cell receptor beta chains from one sample in a study of cytomegalovirus exposure and HLA in healthy donors. Only in-frame clones appear in the TCRdb table, and some are missing; sequencing was by immunoSEQ multiplex PCR. The table includes about 200,000 clones, around 75% detected once. The sequenced material came from PBMCs. The receptor source for this set is a woman in her twenties or thirties in good health and CMV-seronegative. CDR3s include the opening cysteine and the closing phenylalanine or tryptophan. The D gene is left open where the match is weak.

CDR3 protein,CDR3 DNA,V gene,J gene,D gene
CASSLTGMNTGELFF,TGTGCCAGCAGCTTGACAGGGATGAACACCGGGGAGCTGTTTTTT,TRBV7-6,TRBJ2-2,TRBD1
CASSLASEAFF,TGTGCCAGCAGCTTAGCCTCTGAAGCTTTCTTT,TRBV7-2,TRBJ1-1,.
CASSLSWGQGSEQFF,TGTGCCAGCAGTTTATCTTGGGGACAGGGATCCGAGCAGTTCTTC,TRBV27,TRBJ2-1,TRBD1
CASSISRQAFGNEQFF,TGTGCCAGCAGCATTTCGCGACAGGCGTTTGGCAATGAGCAGTTCTTC,TRBV5-8,TRBJ2-1,.
CASSLGGRGTEAFF,TGTGCCAGCAGCTTGGGTGGGCGGGGGACTGAAGCTTTCTTT,TRBV5-4,TRBJ1-1,.
CASPRGTTNEKLFF,TGTGCCAGCCCTCGGGGGACAACTAATGAAAAACTGTTTTTT,TRBV21-1,TRBJ1-4,.
CASSASGVEQYF,TGCGCCAGCAGTGCTTCAGGGGTCGAGCAGTACTTC,TRBV10-1,TRBJ2-7,.
CATRKEVGTDTQYF,TGTGCCACCCGGAAGGAGGTGGGCACAGATACGCAGTATTTT,TRBV6-6,TRBJ2-3,.
CASSLSAGEAFF,TGTGCCAGCAGTTTATCGGCAGGGGAAGCTTTCTTT,TRBV27,TRBJ1-1,.
CAWSSRYDNSPLHF,TGTGCCTGGAGTAGCCGGTATGATAATTCACCCCTCCACTTT,TRBV30,TRBJ1-6,.
CASSISLAKNIQYF,TGTGCCAGTAGTATATCGTTAGCCAAAAACATTCAGTACTTC,TRBV19,TRBJ2-4,.
CASSLSPSTDTQYF,TGTGCCAGCAGCCTATCCCCTAGCACAGATACGCAGTATTTT,TRBV6-1,TRBJ2-3,.
CSAGERINEKLFF,TGCAGCGCCGGAGAGAGGATTAATGAAAAACTGTTTTTT,TRBV29-1,TRBJ1-4,.
CASSRTGAETVEAFF,TGTGCCAGCAGCCGCACAGGGGCCGAGACAGTTGAAGCTTTCTTT,TRBV6-5,TRBJ1-1,TRBD1
CASSHETSGSNEQYF,TGCGCCAGCAGCCATGAAACTAGCGGGAGTAACGAGCAGTACTTC,TRBV10-2,TRBJ2-7,TRBD2
CASSQGARGNEKLFF,TGTGCCAGCAGCCAAGGGGCCAGGGGAAATGAAAAACTGTTTTTT,TRBV4-2,TRBJ1-4,.